This T cell receptor beta chain comes out of a study of CD4+ T cells in melanoma. Profiling relied on immunoSEQ multiplex PCR, and the TCRdb table lists in-frame clones only, not all of them. The table lists roughly 10,000 clones, around 64% of them singletons, with about 13% in the top ten. Germline CDR1 SNHLY, CDR2 FYNNEI. This CDR3 comprises 13 residues. V lost 7 bases to trimming and J lost 10 bases; unmatched junction nucleotides: 10. Study-wide results and limits: A reported correlation linked neoantigen-specific CD4+ T cells to CD8+, macrophage and B cell function. In melanoma, neoantigen-specific CD4+ T cells reportedly differed in differentiation state.

This clone was observed a few times. Its antigen remains unknown. Source material: cells from a culture (not recorded whether cultured in vitro). This chain connects TRBV2 to TRBJ1-5, with 7 bases aligning to TRBD1. This TCR was recovered from a human donor with melanoma. CDR3 nucleotide sequence: TGTGCCAGCACTGGGACAGTCCCTGGTCCCCAGCATTTT. This translates into CASTGTVPGPQHF.